The clone carrying this T cell receptor beta chain has more than one count but fewer than ten. The sample holds other DNA sequences that translate to the same CDR3. V lost 3 bases and J 2 bases, leaving 3 bases between the germline ends. The CDR3 has 12 amino acids. The germline gives CDR1 SGHNT, CDR2 YENEEA. This sample stems from a study of blood T cell repertoires in COVID-19. The protocol was immunoSEQ multiplex PCR, while the TCRdb copy is restricted to in-frame clones and leaves out a portion. The table lists 150,000 or so clones, roughly 86% of them singletons. Sequencing was carried out using peripheral blood. This clonotype originated in a human donor with acute or convalescent COVID-19. The donor label of this sample is uncertain. The chain couples TRBV11-3 to TRBJ2-3; D gene unclear. The CDR3 spells CASSFHTDTQYF. The CDR3 DNA follows: TGTGCCAGCAGCTTTCACACAGATACGCAGTATTTT.